This TCR beta chain was captured by sequencing in a study of T-cell memory formation after mild COVID-19. Via MiXCR, TCRdb re-called the 5' RACE reads, giving one row per CDR3 protein. The data show about 350,000 distinct CDR3 sequences, with around 30% seen just once and 13% held by the top ten. Overall study results and limits: A subset of responding clones appeared in pre-infection memory, suggesting cross-reactive memory joined.

J gave up 7 bases and V 0 bases, and 12 bases lay outside the gene matches. CDR3 length equals 18 residues. Looked up from germline, CDR1 is LGHDT and CDR2 is YNNKEL (reference sequence). About this clonotype: Its specificity is not known.

The sample consisted of PBMCs or a T cell subset sorted from them (not recorded which). The rearrangement joins TRBV3-1 to TRBJ2-1; TRBD2 agrees at 10 bases. The clonotype was recovered from an adult woman who had mild COVID-19 (a few samples of this study predate the infection). Cell type and time point are not known. CDR3 nucleotide sequence: TGTGCCAGCAGCCAAGATCCTCCGGGGACTAGCGCATTAAATGAGCAGTTCTTC. Its translation: CASSQDPPGTSALNEQFF.